The present T cell receptor (beta chain) was sequenced within a study of blood T cells in healthy people across ages. This CDR3 spans 14 amino acids. From germline, CDR1 is SQVTM and CDR2 ANQGSEA. Losses at the gene ends were 4 bases for V and 1 base for J; bases not matched to a gene: 6. About 10 milliliters of peripheral blood were drawn from each donor into EDTA-treated tubes. Extracted total RNA amounted to at least 5 micrograms for each sample. Primed by a sample-barcoded 5' primer and a J-beta primer mix, a second PCR proceeded for about 6 to 12 cycles. TCRdb itself ran the 5' RACE reads through MiXCR, one entry per CDR3 protein. The table has about 780,000 distinct CDR3 sequences, 20% to 30% seen once. In addition, the sample was reused for a study of T cells of mothers and their children. That source reports: Slightly higher but non-significant overlap marked related mother-child pairs versus unrelated pairs.

The sample comprised blood. This TCR derives from a boy under 18 in good health. This chain connects TRBV29-1 to TRBJ2-7; TRBD1 matches at 8 bases. For the CDR3, the DNA is TGCAGCGTTGTAGGGACAGGAGATTCCTACGAGCAGTACTTC. It is translated as CSVVGTGDSYEQYF.